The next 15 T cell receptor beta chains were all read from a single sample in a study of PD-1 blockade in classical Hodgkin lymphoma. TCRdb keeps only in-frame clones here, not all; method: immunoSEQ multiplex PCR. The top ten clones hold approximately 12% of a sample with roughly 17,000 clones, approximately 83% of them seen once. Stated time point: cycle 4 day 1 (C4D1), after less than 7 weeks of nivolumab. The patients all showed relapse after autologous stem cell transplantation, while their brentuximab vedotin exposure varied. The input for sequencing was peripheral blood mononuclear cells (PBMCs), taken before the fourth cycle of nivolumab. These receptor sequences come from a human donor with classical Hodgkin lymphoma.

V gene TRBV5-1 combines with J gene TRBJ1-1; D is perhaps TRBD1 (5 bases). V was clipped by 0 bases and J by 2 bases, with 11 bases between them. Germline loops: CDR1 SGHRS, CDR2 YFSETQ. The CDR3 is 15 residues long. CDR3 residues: CASSLVGAENTEAFF. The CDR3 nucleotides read TGCGCCAGCAGCTTGGTAGGGGCCGAAAACACTGAAGCTTTCTTT.

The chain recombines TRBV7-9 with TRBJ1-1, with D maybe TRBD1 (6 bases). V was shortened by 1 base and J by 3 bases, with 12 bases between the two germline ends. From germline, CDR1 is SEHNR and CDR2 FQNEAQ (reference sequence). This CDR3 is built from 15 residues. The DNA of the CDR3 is TGTGCCAGCAGCTTAGAGGTAGGGGGGTACACTGAAGCTTTCTTT. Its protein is CASSLEVGGYTEAFF.

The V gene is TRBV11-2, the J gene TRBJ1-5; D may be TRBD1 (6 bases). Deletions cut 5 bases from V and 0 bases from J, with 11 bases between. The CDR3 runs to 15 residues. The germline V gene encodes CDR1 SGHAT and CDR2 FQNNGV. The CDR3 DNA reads TGTGCCAGCAGCCCGGGACAAAGTAGCAATCAGCCCCAGCATTTT. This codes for CASSPGQSSNQPQHF.

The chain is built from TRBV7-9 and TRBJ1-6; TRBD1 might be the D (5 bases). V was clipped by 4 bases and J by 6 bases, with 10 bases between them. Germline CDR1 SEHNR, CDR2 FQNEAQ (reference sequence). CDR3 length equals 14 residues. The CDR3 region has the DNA TGTGCCAGCAGCTATTGGGGCCGTAATTCACCCCTCCACTTT. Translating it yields CASSYWGRNSPLHF.

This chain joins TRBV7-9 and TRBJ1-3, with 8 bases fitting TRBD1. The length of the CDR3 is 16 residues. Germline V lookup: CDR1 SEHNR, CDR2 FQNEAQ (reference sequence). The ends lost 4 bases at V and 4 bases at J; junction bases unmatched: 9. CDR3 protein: CASSSYGTGGGNTIYF. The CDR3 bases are TGTGCCAGCAGCTCTTACGGGACAGGAGGAGGAAACACCATATATTTT.

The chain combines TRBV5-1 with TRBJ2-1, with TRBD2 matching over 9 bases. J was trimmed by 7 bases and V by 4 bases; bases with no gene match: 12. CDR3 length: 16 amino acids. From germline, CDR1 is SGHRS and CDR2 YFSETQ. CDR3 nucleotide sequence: TGCGCCAGCAGCCCCATCAGCGGGGGGCCGATGAATGAGCAGTTCTTC. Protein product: CASSPISGGPMNEQFF.

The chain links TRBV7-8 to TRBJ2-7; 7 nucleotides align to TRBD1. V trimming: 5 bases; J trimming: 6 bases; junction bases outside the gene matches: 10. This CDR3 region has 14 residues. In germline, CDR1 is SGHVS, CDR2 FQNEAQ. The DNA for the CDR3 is TGTGCCAGCAGCACAACAGACAGGGACCGCGAGCAGTACTTC. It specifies CASSTTDRDREQYF.

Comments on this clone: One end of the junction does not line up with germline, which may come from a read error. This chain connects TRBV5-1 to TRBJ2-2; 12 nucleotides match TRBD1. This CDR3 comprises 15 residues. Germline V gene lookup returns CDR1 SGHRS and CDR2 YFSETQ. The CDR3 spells CASSAGTGGFGELFF. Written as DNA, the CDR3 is TGTGCCAGCAGCGCCGGGACAGGGGGCTTCGGGGAGCTGTTTTTT. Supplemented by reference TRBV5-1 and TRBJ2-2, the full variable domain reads KAGVTQTPRYLIKTRGQQVTLSCSPISGHRSVSWYQQTPGQGLQFLFEYFSETQRNKGNFPGRFSGRQFSNSRSEMNVSTLELGDSALYLCASSAGTGGFGELFFGEGSRLTVL.

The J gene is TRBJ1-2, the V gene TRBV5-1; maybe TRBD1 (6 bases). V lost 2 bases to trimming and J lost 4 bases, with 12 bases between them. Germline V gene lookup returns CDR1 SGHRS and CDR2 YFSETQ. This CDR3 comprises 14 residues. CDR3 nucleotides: TGCGCCAGCAGCTTAGGACGGGGGGCCTATGGCTACACCTTC. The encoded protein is CASSLGRGAYGYTF.

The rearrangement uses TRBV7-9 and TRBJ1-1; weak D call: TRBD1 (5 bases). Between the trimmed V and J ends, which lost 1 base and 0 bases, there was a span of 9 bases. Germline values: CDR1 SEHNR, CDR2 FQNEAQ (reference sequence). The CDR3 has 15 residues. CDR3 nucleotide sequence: TGTGCCAGCAGCTTAGTTTCAGGGATGAACACTGAAGCTTTCTTT. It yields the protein CASSLVSGMNTEAFF. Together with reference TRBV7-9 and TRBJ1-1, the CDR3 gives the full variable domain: DTGVSQNPRHKITKRGQNVTFRCDPISEHNRLYWYRQTLGQGPEFLTYFQNEAQLEKSRLLSDRFSAERPKGSFSTLEIQRTEQGDSAMYLCASSLVSGMNTEAFFGQGTRLTVV.

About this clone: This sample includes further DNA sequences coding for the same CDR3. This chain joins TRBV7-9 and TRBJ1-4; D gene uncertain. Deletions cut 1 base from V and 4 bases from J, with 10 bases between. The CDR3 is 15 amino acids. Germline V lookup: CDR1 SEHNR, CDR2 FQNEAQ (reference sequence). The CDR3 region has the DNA TGTGCCAGCAGCTTAGATCGGCTTCTTAATGAAAAACTGTTTTTT. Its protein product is CASSLDRLLNEKLFF.

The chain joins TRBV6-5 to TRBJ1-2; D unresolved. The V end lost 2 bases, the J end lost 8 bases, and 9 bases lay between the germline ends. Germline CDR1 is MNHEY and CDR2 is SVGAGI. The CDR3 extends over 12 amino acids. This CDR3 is CASSYPGGGYTF. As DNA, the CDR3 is TGTGCCAGCAGTTACCCGGGCGGGGGCTACACCTTC.

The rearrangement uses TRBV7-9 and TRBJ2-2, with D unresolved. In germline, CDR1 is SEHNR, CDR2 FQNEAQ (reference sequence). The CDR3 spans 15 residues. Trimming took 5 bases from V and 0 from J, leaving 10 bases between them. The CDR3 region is CASSPDQTNTGELFF. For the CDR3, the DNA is TGTGCCAGCAGCCCGGACCAGACGAACACCGGGGAGCTGTTTTTT. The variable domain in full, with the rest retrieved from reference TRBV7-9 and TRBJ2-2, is DTGVSQNPRHKITKRGQNVTFRCDPISEHNRLYWYRQTLGQGPEFLTYFQNEAQLEKSRLLSDRFSAERPKGSFSTLEIQRTEQGDSAMYLCASSPDQTNTGELFFGEGSRLTVL.

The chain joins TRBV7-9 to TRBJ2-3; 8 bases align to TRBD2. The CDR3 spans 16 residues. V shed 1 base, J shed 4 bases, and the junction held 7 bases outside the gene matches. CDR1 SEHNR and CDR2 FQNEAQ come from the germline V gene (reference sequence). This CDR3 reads CASSLEGGGLADTQYF. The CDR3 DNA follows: TGTGCCAGCAGCTTAGAAGGAGGGGGACTAGCAGATACGCAGTATTTT.

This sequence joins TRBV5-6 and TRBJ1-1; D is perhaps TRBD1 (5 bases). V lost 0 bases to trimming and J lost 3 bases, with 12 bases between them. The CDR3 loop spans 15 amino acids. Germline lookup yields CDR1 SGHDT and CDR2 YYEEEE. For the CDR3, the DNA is TGTGCCAGCAGCTTGGGGACAAGACTAGACACTGAAGCTTTCTTT. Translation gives CASSLGTRLDTEAFF.